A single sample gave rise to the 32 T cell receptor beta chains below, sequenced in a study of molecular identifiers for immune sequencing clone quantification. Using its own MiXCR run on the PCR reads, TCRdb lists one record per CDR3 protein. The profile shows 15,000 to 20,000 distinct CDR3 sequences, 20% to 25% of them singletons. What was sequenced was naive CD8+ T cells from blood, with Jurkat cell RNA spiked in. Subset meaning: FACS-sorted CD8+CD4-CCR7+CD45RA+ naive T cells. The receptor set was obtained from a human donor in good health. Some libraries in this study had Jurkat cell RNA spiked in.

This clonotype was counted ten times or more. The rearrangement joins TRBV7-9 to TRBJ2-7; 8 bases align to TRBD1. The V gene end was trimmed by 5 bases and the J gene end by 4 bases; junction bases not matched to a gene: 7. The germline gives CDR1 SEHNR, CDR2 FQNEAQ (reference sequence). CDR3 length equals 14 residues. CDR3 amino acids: CASSPRDRWYEQYF. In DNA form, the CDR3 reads TGTGCCAGCAGCCCGCGGGACAGGTGGTACGAGCAGTACTTC.

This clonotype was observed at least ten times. CDR3 in DNA: TGTGCCAGTTCGCAGGGGGGCAATCAGCCCCAGCATTTT. It translates to CASSQGGNQPQHF. The genes are TRBV2 and TRBJ1-5; TRBD1 matches 7 bases. Germline trimming cut 9 bases from V and 2 bases from J; bases unmatched to any gene: 4. Germline CDR1 reads SNHLY; CDR2 reads FYNNEI. This CDR3 has 13 amino acids.

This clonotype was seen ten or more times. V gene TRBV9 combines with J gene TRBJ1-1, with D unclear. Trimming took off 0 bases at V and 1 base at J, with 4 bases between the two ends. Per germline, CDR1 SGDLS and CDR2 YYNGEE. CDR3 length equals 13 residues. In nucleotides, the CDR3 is TGTGCCAGCAGCGTAGAACCGAACACTGAAGCTTTCTTT. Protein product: CASSVEPNTEAFF.

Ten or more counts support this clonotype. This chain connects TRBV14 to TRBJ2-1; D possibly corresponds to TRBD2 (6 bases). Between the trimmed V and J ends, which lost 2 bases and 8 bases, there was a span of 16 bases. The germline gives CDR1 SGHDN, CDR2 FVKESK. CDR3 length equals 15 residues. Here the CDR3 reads CASSQSYRRVDEQFF. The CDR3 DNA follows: TGTGCCAGCAGCCAATCTTACCGGAGGGTGGATGAGCAGTTCTTC.

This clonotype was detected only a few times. CDR3 sequence (DNA): TGTGCCATCAAGGTAGCGGGAGGGCCGGGCGAGCAGTACTTC. The encoded protein is CAIKVAGGPGEQYF. This chain uses TRBV10-3 with TRBJ2-7; 11 bases map to TRBD2. The CDR3 length is 14 residues. The V gene end was trimmed by 7 bases and the J gene end by 6 bases; junction bases not matched to a gene: 8. CDR1 is ENHRY and CDR2 is SYGVKD in the germline V gene.

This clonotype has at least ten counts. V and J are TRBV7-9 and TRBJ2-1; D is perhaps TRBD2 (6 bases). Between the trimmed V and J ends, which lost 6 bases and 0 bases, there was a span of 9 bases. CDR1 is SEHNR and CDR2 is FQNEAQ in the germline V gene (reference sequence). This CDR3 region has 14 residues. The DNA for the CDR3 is TGTGCCAGCAGGCCAGCGGGCTCCTACAATGAGCAGTTCTTC. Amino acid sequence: CASRPAGSYNEQFF.

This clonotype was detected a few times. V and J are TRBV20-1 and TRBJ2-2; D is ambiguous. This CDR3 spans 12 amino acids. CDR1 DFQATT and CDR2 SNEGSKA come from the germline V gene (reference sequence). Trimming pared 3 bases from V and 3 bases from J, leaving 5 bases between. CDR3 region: CSASRHTGELFF. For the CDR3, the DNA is TGCAGTGCTAGTAGGCACACCGGGGAGCTGTTTTTT.

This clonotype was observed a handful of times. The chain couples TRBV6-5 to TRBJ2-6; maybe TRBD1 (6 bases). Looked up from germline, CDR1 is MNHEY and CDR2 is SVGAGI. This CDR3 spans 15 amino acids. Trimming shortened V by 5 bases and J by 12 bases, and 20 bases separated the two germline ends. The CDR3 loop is CASSPLDSSFSVLTF. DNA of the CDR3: TGTGCCAGCAGTCCGTTGGACAGTTCCTTTAGCGTCCTGACTTTC.

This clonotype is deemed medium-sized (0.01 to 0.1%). CDR3 in amino acids: CASSSPLLGSYEQYF. CDR3 nucleotide sequence: TGTGCCAGCAGTTCGCCCCTATTGGGCTCCTACGAGCAGTACTTC. The V call is TRBV27, the J call TRBJ2-7; unclear D gene. Germline V CDR1 and CDR2: MNHEY, SMNVEV (reference sequence). V was cut by 4 bases and J by 0 bases, with 13 bases left in between. This CDR3 region has 15 residues.

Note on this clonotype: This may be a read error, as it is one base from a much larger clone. As DNA, the CDR3 is TGTGCCAGTAGTAGGGCAGGGACCACCGGGGAGCTGTTTTTT. Translation gives CASSRAGTTGELFF. V is TRBV19 and J is TRBJ2-2; D may match TRBD1 or TRBD2 (5 bases each). CDR3 length equals 14 residues. The germline V and J ends were trimmed by 4 bases and 4 bases, with 10 bases remaining between them. The germline CDR1 and CDR2 sequences are LNHDA and SQIVND (reference sequence).

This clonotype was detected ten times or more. In DNA, the CDR3 is TGCGCCAGCAGACTGGAAATGAGCATGGGCGACACCGGGGAGCTGTTTTTT. This sequence encodes CASRLEMSMGDTGELFF. The V call is TRBV5-1, the J call TRBJ2-2; D gene ambiguous. Germline CDR1 SGHRS, CDR2 YFSETQ. The CDR3 consists of 17 residues. The V and J ends lost 5 bases and 3 bases respectively, with 20 bases between them.

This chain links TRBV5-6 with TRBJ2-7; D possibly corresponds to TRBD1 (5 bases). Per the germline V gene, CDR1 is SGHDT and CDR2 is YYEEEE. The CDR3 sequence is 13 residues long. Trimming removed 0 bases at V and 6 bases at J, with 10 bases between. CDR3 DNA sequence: TGTGCCAGCAGCTTGGTTCAGGGCTTCGAGCAGTACTTC. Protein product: CASSLVQGFEQYF.

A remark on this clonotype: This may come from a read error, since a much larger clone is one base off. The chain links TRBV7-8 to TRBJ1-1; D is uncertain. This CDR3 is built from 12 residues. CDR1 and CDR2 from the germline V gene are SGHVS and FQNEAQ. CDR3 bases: TGTGCCGGCAGCTCGCCCCAATCTGAAGCTTTCTTT. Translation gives CAGSSPQSEAFF.

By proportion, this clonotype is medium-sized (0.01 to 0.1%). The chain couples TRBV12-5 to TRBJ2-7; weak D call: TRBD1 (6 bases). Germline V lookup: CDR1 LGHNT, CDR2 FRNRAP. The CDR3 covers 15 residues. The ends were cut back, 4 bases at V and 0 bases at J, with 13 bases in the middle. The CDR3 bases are TGTGCTAGTGGTTCGGGACACCACATCTCCTACGAGCAGTACTTC. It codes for CASGSGHHISYEQYF.

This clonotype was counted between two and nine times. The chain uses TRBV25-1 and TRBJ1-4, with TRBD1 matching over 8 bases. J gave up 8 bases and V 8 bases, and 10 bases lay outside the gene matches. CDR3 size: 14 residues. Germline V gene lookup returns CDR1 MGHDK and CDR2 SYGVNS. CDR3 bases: TGTGCCAGCGATCCAGGGGGCGCGAGCGAAAAACTGTTTTTT. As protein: CASDPGGASEKLFF.

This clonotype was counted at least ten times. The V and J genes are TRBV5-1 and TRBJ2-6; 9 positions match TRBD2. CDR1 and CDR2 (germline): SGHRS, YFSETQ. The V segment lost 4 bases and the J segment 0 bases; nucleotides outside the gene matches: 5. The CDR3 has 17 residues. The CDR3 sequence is CASSPSGRTSGANVLTF. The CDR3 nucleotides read TGCGCCAGCAGCCCCAGCGGGAGGACCTCTGGGGCCAACGTCCTGACTTTC.

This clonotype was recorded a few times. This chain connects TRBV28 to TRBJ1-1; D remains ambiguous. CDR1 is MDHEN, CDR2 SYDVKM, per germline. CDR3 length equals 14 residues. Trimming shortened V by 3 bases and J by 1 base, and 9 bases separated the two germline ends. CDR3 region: CASSFTRSNTEAFF. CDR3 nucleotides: TGTGCCAGCAGTTTTACCCGCTCGAACACTGAAGCTTTCTTT.

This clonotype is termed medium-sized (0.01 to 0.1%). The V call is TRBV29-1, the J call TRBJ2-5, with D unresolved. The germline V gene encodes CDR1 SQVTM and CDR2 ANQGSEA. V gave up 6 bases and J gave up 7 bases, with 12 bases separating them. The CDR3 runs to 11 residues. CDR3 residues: CSVGHGVTQYF. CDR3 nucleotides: TGCAGCGTGGGTCATGGAGTGACCCAGTACTTC.

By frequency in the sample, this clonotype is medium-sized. The CDR3 DNA sequence: TGCGCCAGCAGCCAAGGCAGGGGGCCCTACGAGCAGTACTTC. Its translation: CASSQGRGPYEQYF. The chain recombines TRBV4-3 with TRBJ2-7, with 8 bases identical to TRBD1. Germline assignment: CDR1 LGHNA and CDR2 YSLEER. The CDR3 length is 14 residues. V was pared by 1 base and J by 2 bases, with 1 base of the junction left unmatched.

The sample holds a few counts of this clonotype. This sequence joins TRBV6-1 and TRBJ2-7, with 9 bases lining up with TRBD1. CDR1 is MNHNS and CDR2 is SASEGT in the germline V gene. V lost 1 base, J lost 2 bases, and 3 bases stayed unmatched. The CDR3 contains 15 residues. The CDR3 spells CASSEVGTGPYEQYF. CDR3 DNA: TGTGCCAGCAGTGAAGTTGGGACAGGGCCCTACGAGCAGTACTTC.

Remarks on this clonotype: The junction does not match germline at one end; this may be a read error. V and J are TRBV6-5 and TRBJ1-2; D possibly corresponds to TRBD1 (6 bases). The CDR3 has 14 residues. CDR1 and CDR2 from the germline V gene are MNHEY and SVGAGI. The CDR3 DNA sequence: TGTGCCGGCAGCCCGGCAGGGGCGACTTTCGGCTACACCTTC. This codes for CAGSPAGATFGYTF.

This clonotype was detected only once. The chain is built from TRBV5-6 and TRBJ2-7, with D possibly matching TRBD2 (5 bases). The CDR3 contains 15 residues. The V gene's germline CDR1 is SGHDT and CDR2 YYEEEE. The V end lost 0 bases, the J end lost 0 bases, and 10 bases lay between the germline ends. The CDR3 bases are TGTGCCAGCAGCTTGGCTGGCGGGCCCTCCTACGAGCAGTACTTC. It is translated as CASSLAGGPSYEQYF.

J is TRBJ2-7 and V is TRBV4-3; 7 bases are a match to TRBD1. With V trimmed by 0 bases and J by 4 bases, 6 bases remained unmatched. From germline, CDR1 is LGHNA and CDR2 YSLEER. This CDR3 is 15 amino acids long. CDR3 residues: CASSQDRRQGYEQYF. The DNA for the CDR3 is TGCGCCAGCAGCCAAGATAGACGACAGGGTTACGAGCAGTACTTC.

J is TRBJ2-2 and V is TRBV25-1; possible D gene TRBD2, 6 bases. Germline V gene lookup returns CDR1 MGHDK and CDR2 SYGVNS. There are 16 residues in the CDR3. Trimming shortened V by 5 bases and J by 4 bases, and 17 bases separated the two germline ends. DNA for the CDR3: TGTGCCAGCAGTCCCCCGGACTACCTACTCACCGGGGAGCTGTTTTTT. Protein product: CASSPPDYLLTGELFF.

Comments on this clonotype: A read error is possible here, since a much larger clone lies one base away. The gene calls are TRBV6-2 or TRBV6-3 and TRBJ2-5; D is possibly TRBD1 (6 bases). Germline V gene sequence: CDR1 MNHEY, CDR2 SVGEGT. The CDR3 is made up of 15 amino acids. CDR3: CASSYWVDRQGTQYF. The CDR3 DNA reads TGTGCCAGCAGTTATTGGGTTGACAGGCAAGGGACCCAGTACTTC.

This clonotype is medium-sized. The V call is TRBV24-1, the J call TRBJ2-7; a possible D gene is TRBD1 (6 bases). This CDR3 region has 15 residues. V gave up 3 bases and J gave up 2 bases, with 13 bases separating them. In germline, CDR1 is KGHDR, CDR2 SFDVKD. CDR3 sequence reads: CATSDPRTAPYEQYF. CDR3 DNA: TGTGCCACCAGTGATCCCCGGACAGCTCCCTACGAGCAGTACTTC.

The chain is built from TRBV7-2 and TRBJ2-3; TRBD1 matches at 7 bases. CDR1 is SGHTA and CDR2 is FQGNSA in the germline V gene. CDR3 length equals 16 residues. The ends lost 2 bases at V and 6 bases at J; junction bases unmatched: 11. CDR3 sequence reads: CASSLYPDRVKDTQYF. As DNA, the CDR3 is TGTGCCAGCAGCTTATATCCCGACAGGGTCAAGGATACGCAGTATTTT.

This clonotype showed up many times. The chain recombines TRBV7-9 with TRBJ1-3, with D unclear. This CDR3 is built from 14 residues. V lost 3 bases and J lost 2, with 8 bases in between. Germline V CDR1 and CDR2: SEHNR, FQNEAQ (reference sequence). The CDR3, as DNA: TGTGCCAGCAGCTTCGCTGGGGCTGGAAACACCATATATTTT. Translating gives CASSFAGAGNTIYF. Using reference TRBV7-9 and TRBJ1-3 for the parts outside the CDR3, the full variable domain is DTGVSQNPRHKITKRGQNVTFRCDPISEHNRLYWYRQTLGQGPEFLTYFQNEAQLEKSRLLSDRFSAERPKGSFSTLEIQRTEQGDSAMYLCASSFAGAGNTIYFGEGSWLTVV.

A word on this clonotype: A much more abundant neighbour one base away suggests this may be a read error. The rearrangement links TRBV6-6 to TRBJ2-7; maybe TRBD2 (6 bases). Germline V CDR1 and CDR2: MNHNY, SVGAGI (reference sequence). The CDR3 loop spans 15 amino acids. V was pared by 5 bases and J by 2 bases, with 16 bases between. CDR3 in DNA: TGTGCCAGCAGTGGTGGGGGGATGTCCACCTACGAGCAGTACTTC. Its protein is CASSGGGMSTYEQYF.

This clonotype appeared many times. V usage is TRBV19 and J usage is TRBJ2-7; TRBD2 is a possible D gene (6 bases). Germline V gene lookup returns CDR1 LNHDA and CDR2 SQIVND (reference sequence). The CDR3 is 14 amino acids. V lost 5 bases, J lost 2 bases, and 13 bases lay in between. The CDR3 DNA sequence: TGTGCCAGTAGTGCGGGACGGTTAGCCTACGAGCAGTACTTC. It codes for CASSAGRLAYEQYF.

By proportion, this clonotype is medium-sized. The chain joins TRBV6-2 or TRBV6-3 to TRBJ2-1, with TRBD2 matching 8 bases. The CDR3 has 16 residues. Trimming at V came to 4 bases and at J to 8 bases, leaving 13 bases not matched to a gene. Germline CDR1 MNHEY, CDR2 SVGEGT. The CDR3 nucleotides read TGTGCCAGCAGTTCACAAAGCGGGGGCGAGATGGATGAGCAGTTCTTC. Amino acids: CASSSQSGGEMDEQFF.

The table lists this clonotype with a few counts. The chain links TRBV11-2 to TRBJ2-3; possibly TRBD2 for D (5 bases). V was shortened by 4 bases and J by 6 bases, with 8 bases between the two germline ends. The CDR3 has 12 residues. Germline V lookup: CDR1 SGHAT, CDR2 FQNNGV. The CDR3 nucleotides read TGTGCCAGCAGCTCGTCGGGGGATACGCAGTATTTT. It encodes CASSSSGDTQYF.